These T cell receptor beta chains were read from a single sample in a study of cytomegalovirus exposure and HLA in healthy donors. Clones were sequenced by immunoSEQ multiplex PCR, and TCRdb holds only the in-frame ones, with some missing. This sample has 85,000 to 100,000 clones, with approximately 80% found just once. The material sequenced was PBMCs. Receptors were obtained from a woman aged 60 to 75 in good health and CMV-seronegative. Both conserved end residues are part of each CDR3. The order of the fields is V gene, CDR3 protein.

V: TRBV5-1
CDR3: CASSLVLTVSYEQYF

V: TRBV7-7
CDR3: CASSLGQGIYEQYF

V: TRBV4-1
CDR3: CASSQERGGNSPLHF

V: TRBV2
CDR3: CASRPSLDRGNQPQHF

V: TRBV7-2
CDR3: CASSFQINEQFF

V: TRBV6-1
CDR3: CASSEGRQPQHF

V: TRBV6-5
CDR3: CASSYLDRGGNTIYF

V: TRBV29-1
CDR3: CSAAWGGRYTF

V: TRBV10-2
CDR3: CASSEPGQGETQYF

V: TRBV29-1
CDR3: CSAGGATNEKLFF

V: TRBV5-1
CDR3: CASSYRQGTYYEQYF

V: TRBV6-5
CDR3: CASSYSDTAGYEQYF

V: TRBV4-1
CDR3: CASSPRDRVAYEQYF

V: TRBV27
CDR3: CASSSRGADYGYTF

V: TRBV6-5
CDR3: CASSSFEGNEQFF

V: TRBV27
CDR3: CASSLKRTGVYEQYF

V: TRBV9
CDR3: CASSDRDTLTDTQYF

V: TRBV30
CDR3: CAWSRGNQPQHF

V: TRBV25-1
CDR3: CASSSSGRWTDTQYF

V: TRBV15
CDR3: CATSKGLAGGQRNNEQFF

V: TRBV7-9
CDR3: CASSSSLNTGELFF

V: TRBV6-5
CDR3: CASRTGTGKEEAFF

V: TRBV30
CDR3: CAWSGRRHTEAFF

V: TRBV28
CDR3: CASSLETGAWGYGYTF

V: TRBV28
CDR3: CASHLDRVGNTIYF

V: TRBV7-2
CDR3: CASSLGMRSGYTF

V: TRBV6-5
CDR3: CASSYSTVPGLGEQFF

V: TRBV10-1
CDR3: CASRWPGTSLFYEQYF

V: TRBV5-1
CDR3: CASSFKAGEDTQYF

V: TRBV29-1
CDR3: CSVADRVNYEQYF

V: TRBV28
CDR3: CASSPFGGIYYEQYF

V: TRBV27
CDR3: CASSRTGAPNYGYTF

V: TRBV5-6
CDR3: CASSETGGANNNEQFF

V: TRBV10-3
CDR3: CAISQGDQPQHF

V: TRBV4-3
CDR3: CASSQDPSGTSNEQFF

V: TRBV10-2
CDR3: CASRHLERAEAFF

V: TRBV6-5
CDR3: CASRSWDNAYEQYF

V: TRBV5-6
CDR3: CASSSAPTNNYGYTF

V: TRBV18
CDR3: CASSPLEGNTEAFF

V: TRBV4-3
CDR3: CASSQDQQVTDTQYF

V: TRBV6-1
CDR3: CAITRQGAGREQFF

V: TRBV2
CDR3: CASSENPTGAQETQYF

V: TRBV5-1
CDR3: CASGDGGSQETQYF

V: TRBV18
CDR3: CASSPTGDSQPQHF

V: TRBV28
CDR3: CASSFQSGAYGYTF

V: TRBV19
CDR3: CASSIARNQPQHF

V: TRBV6-1
CDR3: CASSKGAGGSQETQYF

V: TRBV7-9
CDR3: CASSSTGGTNEKLFF

V: TRBV28
CDR3: CASSPPISLGGASYGYTF

V: TRBV15
CDR3: CATSREGRNTEAFF

V: TRBV5-1
CDR3: CASSWTTGLAGVADTQYF

V: TRBV7-8
CDR3: CASSFQGGPYEQYF

V: TRBV14
CDR3: CASSRKGTGPEAFF

V: TRBV5-6
CDR3: CASSLVSWSSSDTQYF

V: TRBV6-1
CDR3: CASSGSGGRETQYF

V: TRBV4-1
CDR3: CASRQKGSGTSGRESYNEQFF

V: TRBV6-5
CDR3: CASSYSTGSSGNTIYF

V: TRBV6-6
CDR3: CASSYLSTGNTEAFF